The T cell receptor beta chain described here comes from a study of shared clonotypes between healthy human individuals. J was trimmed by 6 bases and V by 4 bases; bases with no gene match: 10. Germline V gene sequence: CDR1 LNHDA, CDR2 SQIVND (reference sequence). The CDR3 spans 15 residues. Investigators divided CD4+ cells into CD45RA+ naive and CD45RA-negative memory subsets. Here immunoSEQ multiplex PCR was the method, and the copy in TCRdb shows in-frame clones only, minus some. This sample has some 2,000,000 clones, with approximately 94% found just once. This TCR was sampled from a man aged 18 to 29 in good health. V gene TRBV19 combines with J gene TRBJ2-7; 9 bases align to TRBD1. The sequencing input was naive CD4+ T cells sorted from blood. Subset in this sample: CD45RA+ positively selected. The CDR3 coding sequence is TGTGCCAGTAGTACCCCGGGACAGGGTACGAGCGAGCAGTACTTC. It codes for CASSTPGQGTSEQYF.